This T cell receptor (beta chain) comes out of a study of shared clonotypes between healthy human individuals (TCRdb year 2020). With respect to the entire study: A few men and two women, aged 18 to 49 years, made up the cohort. The study deeply sequenced blood TCR repertoires of about five healthy adults to estimate repertoire size and the extent of clonotype sharing between individuals. Per donor, three plates each were used for CD4 naive and CD4 memory, two for CD8 naive, and one for CD8 memory. Between about 0.85 and 9.5 billion PBMCs per donor were obtained by leukapheresis. To increase sequencing depth and limit assay-specific biases, different laboratories used diverse techniques to prepare libraries and sequence TCR repertoires.

Details on this clone: What antigen it recognizes has not been identified. Base qualities are not provided; no much larger clone lies one nucleotide away.

Counted from cysteine to phenylalanine, this CDR3 has 12 amino acids. Left in the record is the CDR3 DNA by itself, 36 bases read in frame from the first base. The CDR1 and CDR2 encoded by the germline V gene are MNHNS and SASEGT. Trimming takes 5 bases from V and 3 bases from J, and the germline ends sit 7 bases apart. What the authors observed across the whole study: Rarefaction of sorted-subset datasets indicated incomplete sequencing despite the large sequencing depth. Pairwise subsampling indicated that sequencing depth was expected to affect the degree of clonotype sharing among donors. Sampling was restricted to blood, and TCR repertoires in tissue are likely to differ from TCR repertoires in blood. When several donors were compared, the shared fraction of clonotypes was about 5.2% for naive CD4, roughly 3.4% for naive CD8, 2.3% for memory CD4, and 0.3% to 0.5% for memory CD8. Because the study included only a small number of donors, the genetic and exposure-history diversity represented was limited. Estimated clonotype richness was generally larger for naive than for memory subsets. Compared with non-shared clonotypes, clonotypes shared by all four sorted-subset donors had higher generation probabilities.

Using the deep immunoSEQ assay, multiplex PCR amplified TCR CDR3 regions from genomic DNA. Extracted genomic DNA from each cell subset was spread evenly across all wells of several immunoSEQ 96-well plates, with each plate serving as a replicate. For sorted subsets, each replicate PCR was loaded with 200 to 250 ng genomic DNA, equivalent to 32,000 or so T cell genomes. Purified libraries were quantified with a Qubit 3.0 fluorometer, sized on a Bioanalyzer 2100, and re-quantified with the KAPA Library Quantification kit. Every immunoSEQ 96-well plate was sequenced on a dedicated single-read 150-cycle Illumina NextSeq 550 flow cell. The published analysis was carried out like this. The immunoSEQ output contained only junctional sequences without quality scores, so filtering could not match that applied to full-length reads. To assign V/J genes and CDR3, sequences were annotated using PyIR, a Python wrapper for IgBLAST v1.9, with IMGT germline references. Reads were removed for weak V/J assignments (E-value above 1e-6), missing CDR3, stop codons, out-of-frame junctions, or ambiguous translated residues. V3J clonotypes were defined as sequences sharing the same inferred V gene, J gene, and CDR3 amino acid sequence. To compute the percentage overlap between repertoires, the number of shared unique clonotypes was divided by the size of the smaller repertoire. Richness of each repertoire was evaluated using RTK rarefaction, the Chao1 estimator, and Recon v2.1 estimates of unobserved clonotypes. For all TCRbeta clonotypes obtained by the gDNA method from a handful of donors, generation probabilities were computed with OLGA. Sourced from immuneACCESS, this table was stored by TCRdb with only in-frame sequences that have V and J called. A share of the clones is absent; for the studies checked, an unresolved V gene accounts for under half, and the remainder has no known explanation. The DNA was the basis for D and trimming; V, J and clone size are from that table. In all, the sample holds about 1,500,000 clones, and more than 95% of those were seen once. Together, the top ten hold 0.95% to 1.5% of the sample.

Healthy HIV-negative adults with no recently reported acute infections or vaccinations were included as donors. Every donor was a Caucasian adult living in Nashville, Tennessee, USA. CD4+ T cells were enriched by magnetic negative selection, after which naive cells were positively selected on CD45RA and the negative fraction was taken as the memory subset. Blood was collected by leukapheresis, and PBMCs were isolated by Ficoll-Histopaque density gradient centrifugation and then cryopreserved in liquid nitrogen vapor phase. Analytical flow cytometry was used to check the purity and quantity of each magnetically sorted T cell population. Genomic DNA was isolated from every sorted fraction and measured by UV absorbance on a Nanodrop 2000c.

Sequencing was carried out using naive CD4+ T cells sorted from blood. The sample's cell subset or site label, in plain terms: CD45RA+ positively selected. The sequence came from a young man in good health. The chain links TRBV6-1 with TRBJ2-5, with the D gene not clear enough to name. The CDR3: CASSRREETQYF. The bases read TGTGCCAGCAGTCGACGGGAAGAGACCCAGTACTTC.